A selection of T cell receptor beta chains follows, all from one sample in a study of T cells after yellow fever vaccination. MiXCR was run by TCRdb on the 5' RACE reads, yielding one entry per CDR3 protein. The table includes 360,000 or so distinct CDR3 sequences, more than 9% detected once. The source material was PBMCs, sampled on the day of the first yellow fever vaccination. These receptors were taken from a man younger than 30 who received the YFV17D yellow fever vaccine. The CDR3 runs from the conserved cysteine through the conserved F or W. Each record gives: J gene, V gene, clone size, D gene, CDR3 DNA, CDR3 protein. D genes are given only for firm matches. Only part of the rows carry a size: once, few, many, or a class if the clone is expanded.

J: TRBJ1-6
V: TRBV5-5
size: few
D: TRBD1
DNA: TGTGCCAGCAGCTTGTGGGGTTTTAGGGGGCAACGTTCACCCCTCCACTTT
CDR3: CASSLWGFRGQRSPLHF

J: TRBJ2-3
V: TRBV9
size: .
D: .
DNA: TGTGCCAGCAGCGTACTGGTGCAAGCCACAGATACGCAGTATTTT
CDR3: CASSVLVQATDTQYF

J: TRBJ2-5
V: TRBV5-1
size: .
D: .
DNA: TGCGCCAGCAGCCAGAGCGTGATGGCAGGGAGGCAAGAGACCCAGTACTTC
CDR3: CASSQSVMAGRQETQYF

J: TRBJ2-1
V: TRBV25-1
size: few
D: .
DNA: TGTGCCACGGGTAGGGACACATACAATGAGCAGTTCTTC
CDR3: CATGRDTYNEQFF

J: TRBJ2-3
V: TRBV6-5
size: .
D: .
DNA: TGTGCCAGCAGTTCAACGGGCCCCCGGGAAAGTAAATATTTT
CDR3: CASSSTGPRESKYF

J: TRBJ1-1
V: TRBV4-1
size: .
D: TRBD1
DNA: TGCGCCAGCAGCCAAGAAGGGGGCAGGGTCAACACTGAAGCTTTCTTT
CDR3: CASSQEGGRVNTEAFF

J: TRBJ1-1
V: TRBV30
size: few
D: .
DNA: TGTGCCTGGAGTGTAGGGTTGGGTACGGGCACTGAAGCTTTCTTT
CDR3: CAWSVGLGTGTEAFF

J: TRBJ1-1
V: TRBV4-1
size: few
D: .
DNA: TGCGCCAGCAGCCAAGACGGGCTAGAGACTGAAGCTTTCTTT
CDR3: CASSQDGLETEAFF

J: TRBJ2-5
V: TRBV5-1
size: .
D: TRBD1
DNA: TGCGCCAGCAGCTTGGACCCCAGGGGGCGCGAGGCCCAGTACTTC
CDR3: CASSLDPRGREAQYF

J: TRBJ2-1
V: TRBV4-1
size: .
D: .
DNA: TGCGCCAGCAGCCAAGATAGCAGGGGAAATGAGCAGTTCTTC
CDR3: CASSQDSRGNEQFF

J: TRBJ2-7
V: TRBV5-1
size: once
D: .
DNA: TGCGCCAGCAGCTTGAGGGAGGAGCAGTACTTC
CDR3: CASSLREEQYF

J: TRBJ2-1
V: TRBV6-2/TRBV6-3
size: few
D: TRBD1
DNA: TGTGCCAGCAGTTACGACGGGACAGGGGAGTTCTTC
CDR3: CASSYDGTGEFF

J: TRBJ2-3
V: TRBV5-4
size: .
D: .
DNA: TGTGCCAGCAGCCCCCGGGACACATCCACAGATACGCAGTATTTT
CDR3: CASSPRDTSTDTQYF